This T cell receptor beta chain was sequenced for a study of regulatory T cells in long-lasting Graves disease. Regarding the study as a whole: There were preferences for TRBV28, TRBJ1-2 and TRBJ2-5 in persistent disease. Public clonotype sharing was higher in persistent than newly diagnosed patients.

Time point reported: newly diagnosed GD, antithyroid drugs for less than 3 months. Following extraction of RNA from PBMCs, that RNA was used to make the TCR library. iRepertoire HTBI primers and Arm-PCR of CDR3 regions built TCR beta libraries. TCRdb re-derived calls from the multiplex PCR reads in MiXCR, one entry per CDR3 protein. Among about 460,000 distinct CDR3 sequences listed, about 15% were seen once. The V gene end was trimmed by 4 bases and the J gene end by 7 bases; junction bases not matched to a gene: 7. This CDR3 region has 13 residues. This clonotype was seen repeatedly, ten times or more. The antigen is not known. This sample was shared with a second study, whose subject was T cells in Graves' hyperthyroidism and ophthalmopathy. That paper notes: Every diagnosis used clinical symptoms, serum thyroxine and TRAb, thyroid ultrasound and orbital computed tomography. Primed by the HTBI set, a first-round RT-PCR was run on the TCR CDR3.

The chain is built from TRBV12-3 or TRBV12-4 and TRBJ2-7; 7 nucleotides agree with TRBD1. The receptor was derived from a woman in her 50s with Graves disease. Sequencing used peripheral blood mononuclear cells (PBMCs), obtained at new diagnosis, from a patient treated with antithyroid drugs. CDR3 nucleotide sequence: TGTGCCAGCAGTTCAAAGACAGGGCGGGAGCAGTACTTC. Its protein is CASSSKTGREQYF.